The 27 T cell receptor beta chains given below trace back to one sample, sequenced in a study of CD4 T cells in relation to SARS-CoV-2 and coronaviruses. TCRdb keeps only in-frame clones here, not all; method: immunoSEQ multiplex PCR. The sample lists 41,000 or so clones; approximately 84% were seen once. For these TCRs, the target antigens are not known. Sequenced material: naive CD4+ T cells from PBMCs, cultured in vitro. Subset denoted: naive CD4+ T cells isolated by negative enrichment. The receptors derive from an adult with COVID-19.

The J gene is TRBJ2-1, the V gene TRBV7-8; 10 positions match TRBD1. Germline V gene lookup returns CDR1 SGHVS and CDR2 FQNEAQ. This CDR3 has 16 amino acids. With 5 bases clipped from V and 3 bases from J, the junction kept 7 bases outside the gene matches. This CDR3 is CASSQRDRGRYNEQFF. In DNA form, the CDR3 reads TGTGCCAGCAGCCAAAGGGACAGGGGTCGCTACAATGAGCAGTTCTTC.

This rearrangement joins TRBV5-4 to TRBJ1-4, with D maybe TRBD1 (6 bases). Trimming removed 4 bases from V and 7 bases from J, with 17 bases in between. The V gene's germline CDR1 is SGHNT and CDR2 YYREEE (reference sequence). The CDR3 contains 15 residues. The CDR3 sequence: CASSPRGGFGEKLFF. CDR3 coding DNA: TGTGCCAGCAGCCCTAGAGGGGGGTTCGGTGAAAAACTGTTTTTT.

The V gene is TRBV5-4, the J gene TRBJ2-1; TRBD2 matches at 9 bases. In germline, CDR1 is SGHNT, CDR2 YYREEE (reference sequence). This CDR3 has 14 residues. The ends lost 2 bases at V and 5 bases at J; junction bases unmatched: 2. CDR3 DNA sequence: TGTGCCAGCAGCTTACAGCGGGAGGACAATGAGCAGTTCTTC. Protein sequence: CASSLQREDNEQFF.

This sequence joins TRBV28 and TRBJ2-2; TRBD2 matches at 8 bases. The CDR3 spans 15 residues. Germline loops: CDR1 MDHEN, CDR2 SYDVKM. J gave up 2 bases and V 5 bases, and 4 bases lay outside the gene matches. This CDR3 reads CASSRAGVNTGELFF. CDR3 coding DNA: TGTGCCAGCAGTCGAGCGGGGGTTAACACCGGGGAGCTGTTTTTT.

The chain combines TRBV24-1 with TRBJ2-5, with 11 positions matching TRBD2. With 5 bases clipped from V and 4 bases from J, the junction kept 11 bases outside the gene matches. The CDR3 consists of 17 residues. The V gene's germline CDR1 is KGHDR and CDR2 SFDVKD. The DNA of the CDR3 is TGTGCCACCAGTGCTATAGCGGGAGGGCCAGCGGGAGAGACCCAGTACTTC. Protein product: CATSAIAGGPAGETQYF.

This chain's CDR3 is CASSFLAGGEQYF. Here the CDR3 DNA reads TGTGCCAGCAGTTTTCTAGCGGGTGGGGAGCAGTACTTC. The chain has TRBV12-3 or TRBV12-4 and TRBJ2-7, with 8 bases lining up with TRBD2. The CDR3 consists of 13 residues. The trim removed 3 bases at V and 7 bases at J, leaving 5 bases unmatched.

J is TRBJ2-7 and V is TRBV7-9; a weak D match, TRBD2 (7 bases). Germline V gene data show CDR1 as SEHNR and CDR2 as FQNEAQ (reference sequence). The CDR3 extends over 15 amino acids. V lost 4 bases and J 2 bases, leaving 15 bases between the germline ends. The chain's CDR3 is CASSWGGHRTYEQYF. CDR3 bases: TGTGCCAGCAGCTGGGGGGGACACAGAACCTACGAGCAGTACTTC. Complete variable domain (other parts from reference TRBV7-9 and TRBJ2-7): DTGVSQNPRHKITKRGQNVTFRCDPISEHNRLYWYRQTLGQGPEFLTYFQNEAQLEKSRLLSDRFSAERPKGSFSTLEIQRTEQGDSAMYLCASSWGGHRTYEQYFGPGTRLTVT.

The rearrangement links TRBV29-1 to TRBJ2-7, with TRBD2 matching over 12 bases. The CDR3 is made up of 15 amino acids. CDR1 SQVTM and CDR2 ANQGSEA come from the germline V gene. This chain's CDR3 is CSVLAGGSNPHEQYF. The CDR3 DNA is TGCAGTGTTCTAGCGGGAGGGAGTAATCCCCACGAGCAGTACTTC.

This chain uses TRBV7-2 with TRBJ2-5; TRBD2 agrees at 7 bases. Germline CDR1 SGHTA, CDR2 FQGNSA. This CDR3 region has 16 residues. V lost 4 bases and J lost 2; bases outside the gene matches: 10. Written as DNA, the CDR3 is TGTGCCAGCAGCTCAACCTCTAGCGGACCTCAAGAGACCCAGTACTTC. Translating gives CASSSTSSGPQETQYF.

The chain joins TRBV7-9 to TRBJ2-5; 8 nucleotides match TRBD1. The CDR3 has 14 residues. J gave up 6 bases and V 1 base, and 4 bases lay outside the gene matches. Germline-derived CDR1 and CDR2 are SEHNR and FQNEAQ (reference sequence). The CDR3 DNA sequence: TGTGCCAGCAGCTTAGGGACAGGGCCTAAGACCCAGTACTTC. Its translation: CASSLGTGPKTQYF.

The chain couples TRBV18 to TRBJ1-3; D may be TRBD1 (5 bases). Trimming took off 2 bases at V and 5 bases at J, with 13 bases between the two ends. This CDR3 is built from 15 residues. CDR1 KGHSH and CDR2 LQKENI come from the germline V gene. CDR3 sequence: CASSPRGGSRNTIYF. Here the CDR3 DNA reads TGTGCCAGCTCACCAAGGGGAGGCTCAAGAAACACCATATATTTT.

This clone was recorded a few times. The gene calls are TRBV5-4 and TRBJ2-1; 11 bases are a match to TRBD2. Germline CDR1 is SGHNT and CDR2 is YYREEE (reference sequence). V trimming: 1 base; J trimming: 4 bases; junction bases outside the gene matches: 1. The CDR3 consists of 15 residues. The CDR3 nucleotides read TGTGCCAGCAGCTTGACTAGCGGGAGTTACAATGAGCAGTTCTTC. It encodes CASSLTSGSYNEQFF.

This clone was counted only a few times. This chain links TRBV5-4 with TRBJ2-5, with 13 positions matching TRBD2. The V and J ends lost 4 bases and 2 bases, in that order; junction bases with no gene match: 2. Per germline, CDR1 SGHNT and CDR2 YYREEE (reference sequence). This CDR3 is built from 15 residues. CDR3 protein: CASSRGLAGQETQYF. CDR3 in DNA: TGTGCCAGCAGCCGGGGACTAGCGGGACAAGAGACCCAGTACTTC.

This clone appeared a few times. The rearrangement joins TRBV11-2 to TRBJ2-1, with 10 positions matching TRBD2. The germline gives CDR1 SGHAT, CDR2 FQNNGV. The CDR3 is 14 amino acids. V was pared by 5 bases and J by 6 bases, with 4 bases of the junction left unmatched. CDR3 residues: CASSPGLAPNEQFF. The CDR3 DNA is TGTGCCAGCAGCCCGGGACTAGCGCCCAATGAGCAGTTCTTC. The full variable domain, rest sourced from reference TRBV11-2 and TRBJ2-1, is EAGVAQSPRYKIIEKRQSVAFWCNPISGHATLYWYQQILGQGPKLLIQFQNNGVVDDSQLPKDRFSAERLKGVDSTLKIQPAKLEDSAVYLCASSPGLAPNEQFFGPGTRLTVL.

This CDR3 reads CASSLGTSGRSPYEQYF. Written as DNA, the CDR3 is TGTGCCAGCAGCTTAGGGACTAGCGGGAGATCCCCCTACGAGCAGTACTTC. J is TRBJ2-7 and V is TRBV7-2; 13 bases fit TRBD2. J gave up 2 bases and V 1 base, and 5 bases lay outside the gene matches. CDR1 SGHTA and CDR2 FQGNSA come from the germline V gene. The CDR3 totals 17 residues.

The chain recombines TRBV18 with TRBJ2-1; TRBD2 is a possible D gene (6 bases). CDR3 size: 14 residues. Deletions cut 3 bases from V and 10 bases from J, with 16 bases between. From germline, CDR1 is KGHSH and CDR2 LQKENI. The CDR3 region has the DNA TGTGCCAGCTCACCTACCGCGGGGACGGGAGAGCAGTTCTTC. Amino acid sequence: CASSPTAGTGEQFF.

With regard to this clone: The conserved phenylalanine or tryptophan is not found at the CDR3 terminus, so this likely reflects a read error. Because the CDR3's place on the DNA is in doubt, the DNA is left out and the CDR3 is given as listed by TCRdb. The chain joins TRBV5-1 to TRBJ2-7. The V gene's germline CDR1 is SGHRS and CDR2 YFSETQ. Termini included, the CDR3 measures 9 amino acids. The CDR3 sequence: CASSWAVNS.

This clone was seen more than once but under ten times. CDR3 nucleotides: TGTGCCAGCAGCAAAGCCCCCACTGAAGCTTTCTTT. Protein product: CASSKAPTEAFF. The chain is built from TRBV6-5 and TRBJ1-1; D call uncertain. This CDR3 has 12 amino acids. With 6 bases removed from V and 4 bases from J, the gap between germline ends came to 9 bases. Germline V CDR1 and CDR2: MNHEY, SVGAGI.

The V call is TRBV28, the J call TRBJ2-3; TRBD2 aligns across 10 bases. CDR1 and CDR2 (germline): MDHEN, SYDVKM. The length of the CDR3 is 16 residues. Trimming took 1 base from V and 4 from J; bases not matched to a gene: 5. CDR3 residues: CASSLSSGSLADTQYF. DNA for the CDR3: TGTGCCAGCAGTTTATCTAGCGGGAGTTTGGCAGATACGCAGTATTTT.

The V gene is TRBV4-3, the J gene TRBJ2-7; tentatively, D is TRBD2 (6 bases). Trimming removed 0 bases at V and 0 bases at J, with 21 bases between. CDR1 is LGHNA and CDR2 is YSLEER in the germline V gene. The CDR3 sequence is 19 residues long. The CDR3 is CASSQDPLGIFSGSYEQYF. The CDR3 DNA reads TGCGCCAGCAGCCAAGATCCACTCGGAATTTTTAGCGGCTCCTACGAGCAGTACTTC.

The count of this clone is one. The chain links TRBV28 to TRBJ2-7, with no clear D. The CDR3 totals 11 residues. Germline V gene lookup returns CDR1 MDHEN and CDR2 SYDVKM. Trimming took off 11 bases at V and 2 bases at J, with 10 bases between the two ends. CDR3 in amino acids: CARPRTYEQYF. The CDR3 DNA follows: TGTGCCCGCCCTAGGACCTACGAGCAGTACTTC.

The chain carries TRBV12-2 and TRBJ1-4. TRBV12-2 is given as a pseudogene. CDR3 length: 14 residues. CDR3 in amino acids: CASRPIWVNEKLFF. The DNA of the CDR3 is TGTGCAAGTCGCCCGATTTGGGTTAATGAAAAACTGTTTTTT.

The chain couples TRBV11-2 to TRBJ1-2; D not resolved. Trimming cost V 4 bases and J 4 bases, with 13 bases left between them. Germline CDR1 and CDR2: SGHAT and FQNNGV. This CDR3 has 14 residues. In DNA, the CDR3 is TGTGCCAGCAGCTACGAGCCCCGAGGCTATGGCTACACCTTC. This sequence encodes CASSYEPRGYGYTF.

This chain's CDR3 is CASSTGQGLSGYTF. The CDR3 nucleotides read TGTGCCAGCAGTACGGGACAGGGTTTAAGTGGCTACACCTTC. This chain joins TRBV6-6 and TRBJ1-2; TRBD1 aligns across 9 bases. CDR1 is MNHNY, CDR2 SVGAGI, per germline (reference sequence). The CDR3 spans 14 residues. Trimming at V came to 5 bases and at J to 7 bases, leaving 8 bases not matched to a gene.

The gene calls are TRBV2 and TRBJ1-6, with D unclear. The V gene lost 7 bases and the J gene lost 4 bases, with 14 bases spanning the gap. Germline CDR1 reads SNHLY; CDR2 reads FYNNEI. This CDR3 comprises 15 residues. CDR3 sequence reads: CASMDGWGYNSPLHF. The CDR3 region has the DNA TGTGCCAGCATGGATGGCTGGGGTTATAATTCACCCCTCCACTTT.

The sample holds a few counts of this clone. The chain links TRBV6-4 to TRBJ2-2; D gene uncertain. Trimming left V 5 bases short and J 1 base short, with 11 bases between. This CDR3 spans 15 amino acids. Germline V gene data show CDR1 as MRHNA and CDR2 as SNTAGT. CDR3 residues: CASSPHPENTGELFF. The CDR3 nucleotides are TGTGCCAGCAGTCCACACCCAGAGAACACCGGGGAGCTGTTTTTT.

V gene TRBV24-1 combines with J gene TRBJ1-5; D is possibly TRBD1 (6 bases). The germline gives CDR1 KGHDR, CDR2 SFDVKD. The CDR3 sequence is 12 residues long. The germline V and J ends were trimmed by 7 bases and 10 bases, with 13 bases remaining between them. CDR3 protein: CATRQGRGPQHF. The CDR3, as DNA: TGTGCCACCAGACAGGGACGGGGTCCCCAGCATTTT.